The clone carrying this T cell receptor (beta chain) was picked up one time. As yet, its antigen is unknown. Germline-derived CDR1 and CDR2 are KGHSH and LQKENI. The CDR3 length is 15 residues. V dropped 5 bases and J dropped 8; count of bases not matched to a gene: 5. Isolation of CD4+ T cells took place after about nine days of culture. Participants received two doses of either the BNT162b2 or mRNA-1273 vaccine. Previously uninfected by SARS-CoV-2, the vaccine recipients also showed negative nucleocapsid antibodies. The sample originates from a study of vaccination effects on CD4 cells after COVID-19. Study as a whole: Median timing of post-vaccine samples was 72 days after the second dose.

Notes on the study in general: The vaccine-induced clones of healthy vaccinees included only 1 of 255 that cross-reacted with common cold coronaviruses. Infection-derived and vaccine-derived clones contracted markedly late after vaccination.

Libraries were prepared by immunoSEQ multiplex PCR; TCRdb keeps only in-frame clonotypes and omits some of them. Of approximately 47,000 clones in the sample, about 70% are singletons; the top ten hold 5.5% to 8%. The chain carries TRBV18 and TRBJ2-1, with 14 bases lining up with TRBD2. Source: CD4+ T cells from PBMCs cultured without peptide, taken after COVID-19 vaccination. This clonotype originated in a human donor who received a COVID-19 vaccine. The chain's CDR3 is CASSDGTSGRDEQFF. DNA for the CDR3: TGTGCCAGCTCAGACGGGACTAGCGGGAGAGATGAGCAGTTCTTC.